The 9 T cell receptor beta chains below all came from one sample that was sequenced in a study of blood T cells in healthy people across ages. The authors ran a second PCR of roughly 7 to 11 cycles using a sample-barcoded 5' primer and a J-beta primer mix. TCRdb reprocessed the 5' RACE reads via MiXCR and lists one record per CDR3 protein. Among under 1,000,000 distinct CDR3 sequences listed, around 36% were seen once. Sequencing used blood. These receptors all stem from a man younger than 30 in good health.

The chain recombines TRBV4-3 with TRBJ1-2; possible D gene TRBD1, 5 bases. CDR1 is LGHNA, CDR2 YSLEER, per germline. This CDR3 has 14 residues. V was trimmed by 4 bases and J by 5 bases, leaving 14 bases between them. This CDR3 reads CASSPYQGIYGYTF. The CDR3 DNA follows: TGCGCCAGCAGCCCATACCAGGGTATTTATGGCTACACCTTC.

Points on this clonotype: Relative to the germline gene, one junction end is altered; a read error may explain this. V gene TRBV7-9 combines with J gene TRBJ1-1, with TRBD1 matching over 8 bases. The CDR3 totals 15 residues. From germline, CDR1 is SEHNR and CDR2 FQNEAQ (reference sequence). As DNA, the CDR3 is TGTGCCAACAGCGACAGACAGGGGTATAACACTGAAGCTTTCTTT. Translating gives CANSDRQGYNTEAFF.

The V gene is TRBV7-2, the J gene TRBJ2-3, with no clear D. CDR3 length: 15 residues. Germline V gene lookup returns CDR1 SGHTA and CDR2 FQGNSA. Trimming cost V 1 base and J 2 bases, with 10 bases left between them. CDR3 sequence reads: CASSLGPALTDTQYF. CDR3 in DNA: TGTGCCAGCAGCTTAGGACCGGCCCTCACAGATACGCAGTATTTT.

The sample holds a few counts of this clonotype. The chain has TRBV7-9 and TRBJ2-3; 9 nucleotides agree with TRBD2. There are 15 residues in the CDR3. Trimming took 4 bases from V and 6 from J; bases not matched to a gene: 8. Germline CDR1 reads SEHNR; CDR2 reads FQNEAQ (reference sequence). The CDR3 DNA reads as TGTGCCAGCAGCTCTAGCGGGGCCCGGGAGGATACGCAGTATTTT. Translating it yields CASSSSGAREDTQYF.

This clonotype was observed a handful of times. The rearrangement links TRBV4-2 to TRBJ2-1; 9 bases agree with TRBD1. V lost 7 bases, J lost 1 base, and 5 bases stayed unmatched. Germline V gene data show CDR1 as LGHNA and CDR2 as YNFKEQ. The CDR3 loop spans 15 amino acids. In DNA form, the CDR3 reads TGTGCCAGCAACCAGGACAGGGGTTCCTACAATGAGCAGTTCTTC. This codes for CASNQDRGSYNEQFF.

In its sample, this clonotype was seen once. A much larger clone is a single base away; this may be a read error. The CDR3 loop is CGAIRGSNYGYTF. For the CDR3, the DNA is TGCGGCGCTATCAGGGGCTCTAACTATGGCTACACCTTC. The chain uses TRBV29-1 and TRBJ1-2; D is perhaps TRBD1 (6 bases). CDR1 and CDR2 (germline): SQVTM, ANQGSEA. This CDR3 spans 13 amino acids.

J is TRBJ2-1 and V is TRBV14, with TRBD2 as a possible D gene (6 bases). This CDR3 has 15 amino acids. Germline values: CDR1 SGHDN, CDR2 FVKESK. The ends were cut back, 5 bases at V and 10 bases at J, with 21 bases in the middle. The CDR3 sequence: CASSTGLTPWYEQFF. The DNA of the CDR3 is TGTGCCAGCAGCACTGGACTAACTCCGTGGTACGAGCAGTTCTTC.

The V gene is TRBV6-5, the J gene TRBJ1-2, with a tentative D call TRBD1 (5 bases). This CDR3 has 13 amino acids. Between the trimmed V and J ends, which lost 7 bases and 8 bases, there was a span of 17 bases. The V gene's germline CDR1 is MNHEY and CDR2 SVGAGI. The CDR3 is CASTLSQGWGYTF. CDR3 in DNA: TGTGCCAGCACGCTGAGCCAGGGTTGGGGCTACACCTTC.

This chain joins TRBV28 and TRBJ2-7; 9 bases align to TRBD1. The V gene end was trimmed by 6 bases and the J gene end by 3 bases; junction bases not matched to a gene: 3. The CDR3 runs 13 residues. Germline V gives CDR1 MDHEN, CDR2 SYDVKM. CDR3 DNA: TGTGCCAGCAGAGGACAGGGGTACTACGAGCAGTACTTC. It yields the protein CASRGQGYYEQYF.